A selection of T cell receptor beta chains follows, all from one sample in a study of CD8 T cells in Susac syndrome. TCRdb analysed the immunoSEQ multiplex PCR reads with MiXCR anew, one entry per CDR3 protein. Here the sample spans about 200,000 distinct CDR3 sequences, around 96% being singletons. Sequenced input: CD4+ T cells from PBMCs. The receptors come from a human donor with multiple sclerosis. Each CDR3 is given with its conserved first and last residue. A D gene is named only where the DNA matches it firmly. The size of a clone is reported for some rows only, either as once, few or many, or as a class for expanded clones.

v_gene	d_gene	j_gene	abundance	CDR3nt	CDR3aa
TRBV6-5	NA	TRBJ1-5	NA	TGTGCCAGTTCGCGAGGGGCCACGCTGGATCAGCCCCAGCATTTT	CASSRGATLDQPQHF
TRBV11-3	NA	TRBJ2-5	NA	TGTGCCAGCAGGGGTGGGGGGAGAGAGACCCAGTACTTC	CASRGGGRETQYF
TRBV20-1	NA	TRBJ2-3	NA	TGCAGTGCTAGTACAGGAGATAGCACAGATACGCAGTATTTT	CSASTGDSTDTQYF
TRBV24-1	NA	TRBJ1-5	NA	TGTGCCACCAGTGATTTGCAAAGCAATCAGCCCCAGCATTTT	CATSDLQSNQPQHF
TRBV3-1	NA	TRBJ1-4	NA	TGTGCCAGCAGTCTCGGGACTGAAAATGAAAAACTGTTTTTT	CASSLGTENEKLFF
TRBV19	NA	TRBJ2-2	NA	TGTGCCAGTAGTGTCGCCGGGGAGCTGTTTTTT	CASSVAGELFF
TRBV7-8	NA	TRBJ1-5	NA	TGTGCCAGCAGCAAAGCAGGAGGGACTCAGCCCCAGCATTTT	CASSKAGGTQPQHF
TRBV4-1	NA	TRBJ2-7	NA	TGCGCCAGCAGCCAAGGCCCCTTCCAGCAGACATCGGGTGAGCAGTACTTC	CASSQGPFQQTSGEQYF
TRBV3-1	TRBD1	TRBJ1-4	NA	TGTGCCAGCAGCAACCCAGGGGGCCCAAATGAAAAACTGTTTTTT	CASSNPGGPNEKLFF
TRBV20-1	NA	TRBJ1-2	NA	TGCAGTGCTAGACCGGGACCTTGGATCGGATATGGCTACACCTTC	CSARPGPWIGYGYTF
TRBV7-9	NA	TRBJ1-5	NA	TGTGCCAGCAGCTTGGTGGACCTATCACAGGGAGTGGGACAGCCCCAGCATTTT	CASSLVDLSQGVGQPQHF
TRBV21-1	NA	TRBJ2-7	NA	TGTGCCAGCAGCAAAACCGGGACAGGGGGCTACGAGCAGTACTTC	CASSKTGTGGYEQYF
TRBV9	NA	TRBJ1-6	NA	TGTGCCAGCAGCGTTTCTATAGAGCTGTCACCCCTCCACTTT	CASSVSIELSPLHF
TRBV29-1	TRBD1	TRBJ1-2	NA	TGCAGCGTTCGGGACAGGGGAAATGGCTACACCTTC	CSVRDRGNGYTF
TRBV24-1	NA	TRBJ2-6	NA	TGTGCCACCAGTGATGCGCAGGGGGGGGCGGACGGGGCCAACGTCCTGACTTTC	CATSDAQGGADGANVLTF
TRBV4-2	NA	TRBJ2-5	NA	TGTGCCAGCAGCCCGACTAGGAGCGGAGAGACCCAGTACTTC	CASSPTRSGETQYF
TRBV3-1	NA	TRBJ1-1	NA	TGTGCCAGCAGCCAATCGACTCCTCACACTGAAGCTTTCTTT	CASSQSTPHTEAFF
TRBV20-1	NA	TRBJ2-7	NA	TGCAGTGCGATGTCGAACTACGAGCAGTACTTC	CSAMSNYEQYF
TRBV20-1	TRBD1	TRBJ2-5	NA	TGCAGTGCCCGACAGGGGGCCGAAGAGACCCAGTACTTC	CSARQGAEETQYF
TRBV7-9	NA	TRBJ2-5	NA	TGTGCCAGCAGCAAAGCGGCGGGGCCTGGAGGTGAGACCCAGTACTTC	CASSKAAGPGGETQYF
TRBV7-2	NA	TRBJ1-5	NA	TGTGCCAGCAGCGTACGGCGCAATCAGCCCCAGCATTTT	CASSVRRNQPQHF
TRBV3-1	TRBD2	TRBJ2-1	NA	TGTGCCAGCAGCCCCTCTAGCGGGGGGGCTTACAATGAGCAGTTCTTC	CASSPSSGGAYNEQFF
TRBV19	TRBD2	TRBJ2-3	NA	TGTGCCAGTAATCGGGGACTAAGCACAGATACGCAGTATTTT	CASNRGLSTDTQYF
TRBV7-9	NA	TRBJ1-2	NA	TGTGCCAGCAGCTTGGTTTGGGAGGGCTATGGCTACACCTTC	CASSLVWEGYGYTF
TRBV20-1	NA	TRBJ2-1	NA	TGCAGTGCTAGGGACCGAGTCTCCCCTACGGTTGAGCAGTTCTTC	CSARDRVSPTVEQFF
TRBV7-9	NA	TRBJ2-6	once	TGTGCCAGCCTGGCACGTCTGGAGGCCAACGTCCTGACTTTC	CASLARLEANVLTF
TRBV20-1	TRBD1	TRBJ2-5	NA	TGCAGTCTAGGACAGGGCGGAGGGGAGACCCAGTACTTC	CSLGQGGGETQYF
TRBV12-3/TRBV12-4	TRBD2	TRBJ2-1	NA	TGTGCCAGCAACAGACCTACACTAGCGGGAGGGATCAATGAGCAGTTCTTC	CASNRPTLAGGINEQFF
TRBV18	TRBD1	TRBJ2-7	NA	TGTGCCAGCTCACTACAGGGGAATGAGCAGTACTTC	CASSLQGNEQYF
TRBV25-1	NA	TRBJ2-1	NA	TGTGCCAGCAGTGATGAGGGGCTTAACAATGAGCAGTTCTTC	CASSDEGLNNEQFF
TRBV9	TRBD1	TRBJ2-3	NA	TGTGCCAGCAGCCATCCGGGACAGGGAGTAGATACGCAGTATTTT	CASSHPGQGVDTQYF
TRBV7-2	NA	TRBJ2-2	few	TGTGCCAGCCAGCTTAGAGACGGTTGGGAGCTGTTTTTT	CASQLRDGWELFF
TRBV29-1	NA	TRBJ2-1	once	TGCAGCGTCGCCTATACCGGGACAACTTACAATGAGCAGTTCTTC	CSVAYTGTTYNEQFF
TRBV19	NA	TRBJ2-1	NA	TGTGCCAGTAAAGCAGGGTCCAATGAGCAGTTCTTC	CASKAGSNEQFF
TRBV7-9	NA	TRBJ2-7	NA	TGTGCCAGCAGCTTAGTGGGGACCGGTGAGCAGTACTTC	CASSLVGTGEQYF
TRBV29-1	NA	TRBJ2-3	once	TGCAGCGTTGATCGGGGGCCCCAGGTTTATTTT	CSVDRGPQVYF
TRBV20-1	TRBD2	TRBJ2-1	NA	TGCAGTGCTATGGGGGGACTAGCGGGCCGGAGCTCCTACAATGAGCAGTTCTTC	CSAMGGLAGRSSYNEQFF
TRBV4-1	NA	TRBJ2-1	NA	TGCGCCAGCAGCCAAGAAGGTAGCGGTAACTACAATGAGCAGTTCTTC	CASSQEGSGNYNEQFF
TRBV4-1	NA	TRBJ1-1	NA	TGCGCCAGCAGCCAAGATAAACAGAGGAACACTGAAGCTTTCTTT	CASSQDKQRNTEAFF
TRBV4-2	NA	TRBJ2-2	NA	TGTGCCAGCAGCCCCCCGTCGAGAACCGGGGAGCTGTTTTTT	CASSPPSRTGELFF